These 18 T cell receptor beta chains were sequenced from one sample in a study of T cells in Graves' hyperthyroidism and ophthalmopathy. TCR beta CDR3 region amplification was performed from RNA transcripts. First-round RT-PCR with HTBI primers amplified the TCR CDR3 region. TCRdb processed the multiplex PCR reads anew with MiXCR; each CDR3 protein has one entry. The data show 550,000 to 600,000 distinct CDR3 sequences, approximately 15% seen once. Source material: blood. The receptor source for this set is a woman between 18 and 29 years old with Graves' hyperthyroidism.

This clonotype appeared many times. The chain carries TRBV20-1 and TRBJ2-5; D not resolved. The CDR3 is made up of 14 amino acids. Germline V gene lookup returns CDR1 DFQATT and CDR2 SNEGSKA (reference sequence). The V gene lost 0 bases and the J gene lost 3 bases, with 11 bases spanning the gap. The CDR3 bases are TGCAGTGCTAGAGACGTCGGACGTGAAGAGACCCAGTACTTC. The encoded protein is CSARDVGREETQYF.

This clonotype was seen once. An end of the junction differs from the germline gene, which may be a read error. The rearrangement links TRBV12-3 or TRBV12-4 to TRBJ1-2, with 7 bases matching TRBD1. The CDR3 sequence is 15 residues long. CDR3 region: CASSRDREAFYGHTF. The DNA of the CDR3 is TGTGCCAGCAGTCGCGACAGGGAAGCCTTCTATGGCCACACCTTC.

The chain is built from TRBV25-1 and TRBJ2-2; 9 bases are shared with TRBD1. J gave up 1 base and V 3 bases, and 9 bases lay outside the gene matches. This CDR3 has 18 amino acids. Germline V gene data show CDR1 as MGHDK and CDR2 as SYGVNS. The CDR3 sequence: CASSDRTGEVENTGELFF. CDR3 coding DNA: TGTGCCAGCAGTGATCGGACAGGGGAAGTGGAGAACACCGGGGAGCTGTTTTTT. The full variable domain, with the rest looked up from reference TRBV25-1 and TRBJ2-2, is EADIYQTPRYLVIGTGKKITLECSQTMGHDKMYWYQQDPGMELHLIHYSYGVNSTEKGDLSSESTVSRIRTEHFPLTLESARPSHTSQYLCASSDRTGEVENTGELFFGEGSRLTVL.

This clonotype was counted many times. The J gene is TRBJ2-4, the V gene TRBV29-1; D is perhaps TRBD1 or TRBD2 (6 bases each). Germline V gene data show CDR1 as SQVTM and CDR2 as ANQGSEA. The germline V and J ends were trimmed by 2 bases and 8 bases, with 16 bases remaining between them. The CDR3 extends over 14 amino acids. CDR3 DNA: TGCAGCGTTGAAATCGGTGGGGGGCCCGACATTCAGTACTTC. The encoded protein is CSVEIGGGPDIQYF.

This clonotype was seen many times. This chain links TRBV20-1 with TRBJ2-7; no firm D call. There are 14 residues in the CDR3. Trimming shortened V by 0 bases and J by 2 bases, and 11 bases separated the two germline ends. Germline V CDR1 and CDR2: DFQATT, SNEGSKA (reference sequence). As DNA, the CDR3 is TGCAGTGCTAGAGAGTTCATGGCGGCCTACGAGCAGTACTTC. Amino acid sequence: CSAREFMAAYEQYF.

The chain carries TRBV5-1 and TRBJ1-1; 8 bases are shared with TRBD1. The germline V gene encodes CDR1 SGHRS and CDR2 YFSETQ. V trimming: 3 bases; J trimming: 0 bases; junction bases outside the gene matches: 7. The CDR3 is 16 amino acids. CDR3 region: CASSSGQGFMNTEAFF. Written as DNA, the CDR3 is TGCGCCAGCAGCTCCGGACAGGGCTTCATGAACACTGAAGCTTTCTTT.

This clonotype has a handful of counts. The chain links TRBV6-1 to TRBJ2-3; 11 nucleotides line up with TRBD2. Looked up from germline, CDR1 is MNHNS and CDR2 is SASEGT. The CDR3 is made up of 17 amino acids. V lost 6 bases and J lost 3; bases outside the gene matches: 11. In nucleotides, the CDR3 is TGTGCCAGCAGCCGACTAGCGGGGATCGGTAGAACAGATACGCAGTATTTT. Its protein product is CASSRLAGIGRTDTQYF.

The rearrangement uses TRBV20-1 and TRBJ2-7, with 9 bases matching TRBD1. Germline CDR1 reads DFQATT; CDR2 reads SNEGSKA (reference sequence). The trim removed 3 bases at V and 4 bases at J, leaving 4 bases unmatched. The CDR3 consists of 13 residues. CDR3 DNA sequence: TGCAGTGCTAGGCCGACAGGGGGTTACGAGCAGTACTTC. Its protein is CSARPTGGYEQYF.

This clonotype was recorded many times. The chain has TRBV18 and TRBJ2-1; D gene uncertain. The CDR3 totals 13 residues. The germline gives CDR1 KGHSH, CDR2 LQKENI. V gave up 6 bases and J gave up 9 bases, with 15 bases separating them. CDR3 residues: CASSRIETGEQFF. The CDR3 DNA sequence: TGTGCCAGCTCGCGAATAGAGACCGGTGAGCAGTTCTTC.

Worth noting for this clonotype: A much larger clone lies a single base off, so this may be a read error. The chain carries TRBV11-2 and TRBJ2-1; TRBD2 matches at 12 bases. J was trimmed by 13 bases and V by 5 bases; bases with no gene match: 9. Germline V gene sequence: CDR1 SGHAT, CDR2 FQNNGV. This CDR3 spans 14 amino acids. The CDR3 spells CASSLGTSGPKQFF. The CDR3 region has the DNA TGTGCCAGCAGCCTCGGGACTAGCGGGCCCAAACAGTTCTTC.

The genes are TRBV19 and TRBJ1-2; TRBD1 aligns across 7 bases. V dropped 6 bases and J dropped 4; count of bases not matched to a gene: 8. Germline values: CDR1 LNHDA, CDR2 SQIVND (reference sequence). The CDR3 is 14 residues long. The CDR3 protein is CASRSAGQSYGYTF. DNA for the CDR3: TGTGCCAGTAGAAGTGCGGGACAGAGCTATGGCTACACCTTC.

Ten or more counts support this clonotype. The rearrangement uses TRBV27 and TRBJ1-1; D may be TRBD1 (6 bases). Germline values: CDR1 MNHEY, CDR2 SMNVEV (reference sequence). Trimming removed 5 bases from V and 4 bases from J, with 11 bases in between. The CDR3 sequence is 13 residues long. The CDR3 coding sequence is TGTGCCAGCAGTATAACAGGGAGCACTGAAGCTTTCTTT. This gives the protein CASSITGSTEAFF.

The V call is TRBV4-1, the J call TRBJ1-5, with a weak D call TRBD1 (5 bases). Germline loops: CDR1 MGHRA, CDR2 YSYEKL. The CDR3 runs to 16 residues. V lost 3 bases to trimming and J lost 4 bases, with 16 bases between them. The CDR3 DNA sequence: TGCGCCAGCAGCCAGGGGGAGGGAACGGTGAATCAGCCCCAGCATTTT. It specifies CASSQGEGTVNQPQHF.

The chain recombines TRBV5-1 with TRBJ2-3, with 16 bases fitting TRBD2. The CDR3 is made up of 18 amino acids. The V segment lost 4 bases and the J segment 4 bases; nucleotides outside the gene matches: 9. Germline-derived CDR1 and CDR2 are SGHRS and YFSETQ. CDR3 sequence (DNA): TGCGCCAGCAGCCCCCCGGGACTAGCGGGAGGGCTGCCAGATACGCAGTATTTT. Protein product: CASSPPGLAGGLPDTQYF.

This clonotype was counted at least ten times. The J gene is TRBJ2-1, the V gene TRBV24-1, with 13 bases fitting TRBD2. The V segment lost 3 bases and the J segment 4 bases; nucleotides outside the gene matches: 2. The CDR3 covers 16 residues. Germline V gene sequence: CDR1 KGHDR, CDR2 SFDVKD. The CDR3 region is CATSDPTSGGYNEQFF. CDR3 DNA sequence: TGTGCCACCAGTGATCCGACTAGCGGGGGGTACAATGAGCAGTTCTTC.

This clonotype was seen many times. The chain carries TRBV5-1 and TRBJ2-1, with 9 bases identical to TRBD1. V gave up 4 bases and J gave up 8 bases; unmatched junction bases: 19. Germline V lookup: CDR1 SGHRS, CDR2 YFSETQ. This CDR3 is built from 18 residues. This CDR3 is CASSLPATPGQGADEQFF. DNA of the CDR3: TGCGCCAGCAGCCTACCTGCGACTCCGGGACAGGGAGCCGATGAGCAGTTCTTC.

This clonotype was observed at least ten times. The J gene is TRBJ2-3, the V gene TRBV2; 9 bases align to TRBD2. CDR3 size: 16 residues. The germline V gene encodes CDR1 SNHLY and CDR2 FYNNEI. J gave up 6 bases and V 1 base, and 8 bases lay outside the gene matches. CDR3 in DNA: TGTGCCAGCAGTGAAGGGGGCGGGAGGGCCTCTGATACGCAGTATTTT. This gives the protein CASSEGGGRASDTQYF.

This clonotype was counted many times. The gene calls are TRBV29-1 and TRBJ1-2, with D unclear. The CDR3 spans 15 residues. Deletions cut 6 bases from V and 4 bases from J, with 21 bases between. Germline V gene sequence: CDR1 SQVTM, CDR2 ANQGSEA. The CDR3 loop reads CSVPAGLLSAYGYTF. The CDR3 DNA is TGCAGCGTCCCGGCAGGACTTCTAAGCGCCTATGGCTACACCTTC.